The TCR beta chain described here comes from a study of cytomegalovirus exposure and HLA in healthy donors. General study findings and limits: According to the study, roughly 180 TCR beta chains were cytomegalovirus-associated. Reported results showed that the classifier diagnosed cytomegalovirus status with high specificity and sensitivity. The authors confirmed in vitro that three CMV-associated chains were specific for CMV antigens.

A word on this clone: Antigen: not known.

Using immunoSEQ multiplex PCR, the repertoire was profiled, and TCRdb retains in-frame clones only, with some absent. The top ten clones hold just over 3% of a sample with 260,000 or so clones, about nine tenths of them seen once. Germline V gene data show CDR1 as SQVTM and CDR2 as ANQGSEA. V was cut by 0 bases and J by 4 bases, with 16 bases left in between. The length of the CDR3 is 16 residues. Material: PBMCs. This sequence originates from a woman aged 25 to 39 in good health and CMV-seronegative. The chain employs TRBV29-1 and TRBJ2-1, with D unclear. Here the CDR3 DNA reads TGCAGCGTTGAAGACGAGGCTATCGGGCCGTACAATGAGCAGTTCTTC. Amino acid sequence: CSVEDEAIGPYNEQFF.